Below are 27 T cell receptor beta chains sequenced from a single sample in a study of cytomegalovirus exposure and HLA in healthy donors. The PCR had 60 Vbeta and 13 Jbeta primers. Assay used: immunoSEQ multiplex PCR; TCRdb lists only in-frame clones, some missing. Seen here are 98,000 or so clones, approximately 77% observed once, and the top ten hold approximately 8%. The specimen was PBMCs. The receptors were gathered from a female donor in good health and CMV-seronegative.

The rearrangement uses TRBV6-5 and TRBJ2-3; the match to TRBD2 covers 9 bases. The germline gives CDR1 MNHEY, CDR2 SVGAGI. The V and J ends lost 4 bases and 4 bases, in that order; junction bases with no gene match: 3. The CDR3 contains 14 residues. In nucleotides, the CDR3 is TGTGCCAGCAGTTCAATAGCGGGAGCAGATACGCAGTATTTT. Amino acids: CASSSIAGADTQYF.

The rearrangement uses TRBV7-9 and TRBJ2-7; D gene uncertain. Trimming left V 4 bases short and J 0 bases short, with 10 bases between. The CDR3 runs 14 residues. Germline V CDR1 and CDR2: SEHNR, FQNEAQ (reference sequence). CDR3 nucleotides: TGTGCCAGCAGCTATGGTCAGGCCTCCTACGAGCAGTACTTC. As protein: CASSYGQASYEQYF.

Points on this clone: A junction boundary mismatches the germline segment, possibly from a read error. V is TRBV7-9 and J is TRBJ2-3; the match to TRBD2 covers 13 bases. Germline values: CDR1 SEHNR, CDR2 FQNEAQ (reference sequence). This CDR3 spans 16 amino acids. The CDR3, as DNA: TGTTCCAGCAGCCGGGGGACTAGCGGGGTCCCAGATACGCAGTATTTT. Translation: CSSSRGTSGVPDTQYF. Combining the CDR3 with reference TRBV7-9 and TRBJ2-3 gives the whole variable domain DTGVSQNPRHKITKRGQNVTFRCDPISEHNRLYWYRQTLGQGPEFLTYFQNEAQLEKSRLLSDRFSAERPKGSFSTLEIQRTEQGDSAMYLCSSSRGTSGVPDTQYFGPGTRLTVL.

The rearrangement joins TRBV27 to TRBJ2-1, with a tentative D call TRBD2 (5 bases). The CDR3 has 14 amino acids. CDR1 is MNHEY and CDR2 is SMNVEV in the germline V gene (reference sequence). The V and J ends lost 5 bases and 6 bases respectively, with 14 bases between them. CDR3 bases: TGTGCCAGCAGTACCCTAGCTGGTGGCAATGAGCAGTTCTTC. The encoded protein is CASSTLAGGNEQFF.

This rearrangement joins TRBV11-2 to TRBJ2-1; D is possibly TRBD2 (5 bases). Trimming cost V 1 base and J 2 bases, with 12 bases left between them. Per the germline V gene, CDR1 is SGHAT and CDR2 is FQNNGV. The CDR3 spans 16 residues. The CDR3 loop reads CASSLGAASPYNEQFF. The CDR3 DNA sequence: TGTGCCAGCAGCTTAGGTGCGGCTAGCCCCTACAATGAGCAGTTCTTC.

The V and J genes are TRBV7-6 and TRBJ2-1; D might be TRBD1 (5 bases). There are 16 residues in the CDR3. Per the germline V gene, CDR1 is SGHVS and CDR2 is FNYEAQ. Trimming took off 5 bases at V and 3 bases at J, with 17 bases between the two ends. The CDR3 reads CASSKQASGIYNEQFF. CDR3 DNA sequence: TGTGCCAGCAGCAAACAGGCGAGTGGGATCTACAATGAGCAGTTCTTC. The whole variable domain, filled in from reference TRBV7-6 and TRBJ2-1, reads GAGVSQSPRYKVTKRGQDVALRCDPISGHVSLYWYRQALGQGPEFLTYFNYEAQQDKSGLPNDRFSAERPEGSISTLTIQRTEQRDSAMYRCASSKQASGIYNEQFFGPGTRLTVL.

J is TRBJ1-2 and V is TRBV28, with D unresolved. Trimming took 8 bases from V and 14 from J, leaving 24 bases between them. The CDR3 spans 13 residues. CDR1 MDHEN and CDR2 SYDVKM come from the germline V gene. The CDR3 loop is CASRYRGTLLGTF. The CDR3, as DNA: TGTGCCAGCCGGTACCGGGGAACCTTATTGGGGACCTTC.

The chain has TRBV7-2 and TRBJ1-5; the match to TRBD1 covers 10 bases. The CDR3 is 15 amino acids. J lost 10 bases, V lost 5 bases, and 11 bases had no gene match. From germline, CDR1 is SGHTA and CDR2 FQGNSA. The CDR3 protein is CASSIRQGAGQPQHF. The CDR3 DNA is TGTGCCAGCAGCATCAGACAGGGGGCTGGGCAACCCCAGCATTTT.

This rearrangement joins TRBV7-2 to TRBJ2-3; the match to TRBD2 covers 12 bases. Germline assignment: CDR1 SGHTA and CDR2 FQGNSA. The CDR3 has 15 residues. V lost 6 bases, J lost 2 bases, and 3 bases stayed unmatched. CDR3 in amino acids: CASRLAGGVTDTQYF. The CDR3 bases are TGTGCCAGCAGGCTAGCGGGAGGGGTCACAGATACGCAGTATTTT.

The V and J genes are TRBV5-4 and TRBJ1-2; perhaps TRBD1 as D (6 bases). Looked up from germline, CDR1 is SGHNT and CDR2 is YYREEE (reference sequence). The germline V and J ends were trimmed by 1 base and 4 bases, with 8 bases remaining between them. There are 13 residues in the CDR3. The CDR3 region has the DNA TGTGCCAGCAGCTTGCAGGACAGCTATGGCTACACCTTC. It encodes CASSLQDSYGYTF.

The V gene is TRBV6-5, the J gene TRBJ2-3; possible D gene TRBD1, 5 bases. Looked up from germline, CDR1 is MNHEY and CDR2 is SVGAGI. V lost 6 bases, J lost 0 bases, and 10 bases lay in between. The CDR3 has 14 amino acids. CDR3 region: CASRISGSTDTQYF. DNA for the CDR3: TGTGCCAGCAGGATCTCAGGGAGCACAGATACGCAGTATTTT.

Concerning this clone: The junction and the germline gene differ at one end; a read error may be behind it. The gene calls are TRBV6-5 and TRBJ2-6; possibly TRBD1 for D (5 bases). The CDR3 is 16 residues long. CDR1 and CDR2 (germline): MNHEY, SVGAGI. Here the CDR3 DNA reads TGTGCCAGCAGTTACGTCCCCGGCTCTGGGGCCAACGGCCTGACTTTC. Protein product: CASSYVPGSGANGLTF.

This clone was counted a few times. The chain combines TRBV19 with TRBJ2-5; D gene ambiguous. Matching the DNA end better, TRBJ2-7 makes the J call doubtful. The CDR3 is 14 amino acids. CDR1 is LNHDA, CDR2 SQIVND, per germline (reference sequence). The CDR3 DNA sequence: TGTGCCAGTAGTATATCCCAGGATTTCTACGAGCAGTACTTC. It codes for CASSISQDFYEQYF.

The rearrangement links TRBV5-1 to TRBJ1-2, with D possibly TRBD1 on 6 matching bases. From germline, CDR1 is SGHRS and CDR2 YFSETQ. The CDR3 consists of 14 residues. Trimming cost V 5 bases and J 0 bases, with 11 bases left between them. The chain's CDR3 is CASRPGQTNYGYTF. CDR3 DNA sequence: TGCGCCAGCAGGCCTGGACAGACTAACTATGGCTACACCTTC.

The chain recombines TRBV5-4 with TRBJ1-2; 8 nucleotides align to TRBD1. With V trimmed by 0 bases and J by 4 bases, 2 bases remained unmatched. CDR1 and CDR2 from the germline V gene are SGHNT and YYREEE (reference sequence). The CDR3 length is 14 residues. CDR3: CASSLADRAYGYTF. The CDR3 DNA sequence: TGTGCCAGCAGCTTGGCGGACAGGGCCTATGGCTACACCTTC.

V is TRBV2 and J is TRBJ2-2; no clear D. The CDR3 is 15 residues long. Trimming removed 0 bases from V and 4 bases from J, with 9 bases in between. Germline CDR1 and CDR2: SNHLY and FYNNEI. The CDR3, as DNA: TGTGCCAGCAGTGAAGCGCTTCTGGCCACCGGGGAGCTGTTTTTT. This translates into CASSEALLATGELFF.

The chain has TRBV2 and TRBJ2-7, with D unclear. Trimming removed 5 bases from V and 2 bases from J, with 7 bases in between. CDR1 is SNHLY, CDR2 FYNNEI, per germline. The CDR3 covers 12 residues. The CDR3 nucleotides read TGTGCCAGCAGTACCCACACCTACGAGCAGTACTTC. It yields the protein CASSTHTYEQYF.

V and J are TRBV2 and TRBJ2-1; possible D gene TRBD1, 5 bases. The CDR3 is 12 residues long. Trimming stripped 6 bases from V and 4 bases from J, with 7 bases between. The germline V gene has CDR1 SNHLY and CDR2 FYNNEI. The CDR3 protein is CASRQGYNEQFF. CDR3 DNA: TGTGCCAGCAGGCAGGGATACAATGAGCAGTTCTTC.

J is TRBJ2-5 and V is TRBV6-1, with D perhaps matching TRBD2 (6 bases). The V gene's germline CDR1 is MNHNS and CDR2 SASEGT. This CDR3 contains 14 residues. Trimming pared 7 bases from V and 2 bases from J, leaving 14 bases between. The CDR3 region has the DNA TGTGCCAGCATAAGGGCTAGCGTGCAAGAGACCCAGTACTTC. It translates to CASIRASVQETQYF.

This clone was seen a handful of times. The genes are TRBV4-1 and TRBJ2-5, with D possibly matching TRBD2 (6 bases). The CDR3 is 16 residues long. Germline CDR1 and CDR2: MGHRA and YSYEKL. The V and J ends lost 0 bases and 5 bases respectively, with 16 bases between them. DNA for the CDR3: TGCGCCAGCAGCCAAGAGAGTAGCGGAGGTCGGGAGACCCAGTACTTC. Translating gives CASSQESSGGRETQYF.

A few counts support this clone. The chain couples TRBV27 to TRBJ2-5; 9 bases fit TRBD1. CDR3 length: 14 amino acids. Trimming took 6 bases from V and 3 from J; bases not matched to a gene: 5. Germline V lookup: CDR1 MNHEY, CDR2 SMNVEV (reference sequence). The DNA for the CDR3 is TGTGCCAGCAGGCGGGACAGGGAGAAAGAGACCCAGTACTTC. As protein: CASRRDREKETQYF.

This chain joins TRBV9 and TRBJ2-1, with D possibly being TRBD1 (6 bases). Germline CDR1 and CDR2: SGDLS and YYNGEE. The CDR3 length is 14 residues. V was cut by 3 bases and J by 7 bases, with 14 bases left in between. The CDR3 DNA reads as TGTGCCAGCAGCGCCGGGACATCGGCAAATGAGCAGTTCTTC. Encoded protein: CASSAGTSANEQFF.

In its sample, this clone was seen a few times. The chain links TRBV5-4 to TRBJ2-7; TRBD1 matches 7 bases. V trimming: 6 bases; J trimming: 4 bases; junction bases outside the gene matches: 7. From germline, CDR1 is SGHNT and CDR2 YYREEE (reference sequence). There are 13 residues in the CDR3. This CDR3 is CASTNGTAYEQYF. Here the CDR3 DNA reads TGTGCCAGCACCAACGGGACAGCGTACGAGCAGTACTTC.

The CDR3 sequence: CASSQERELIYEQYF. The CDR3 coding sequence is TGCGCCAGCAGCCAAGAGCGGGAGCTCATCTACGAGCAGTACTTC. This rearrangement joins TRBV4-3 to TRBJ2-7, with 7 bases that match TRBD2. After removal of 0 bases from V and 3 bases from J, the junction contained 5 bases not matched to a gene. CDR3 length: 15 amino acids. The germline CDR1 and CDR2 sequences are LGHNA and YSLEER.

The count of this clone is one. The chain recombines TRBV11-3 with TRBJ1-1, with D possibly matching TRBD1 (6 bases). Between the trimmed V and J ends, which lost 3 bases and 3 bases, there was a span of 11 bases. This CDR3 comprises 14 residues. Germline CDR1 SGHNT, CDR2 YENEEA. For the CDR3, the DNA is TGTGCCAGCAGCTTCCAGGGACACTACACTGAAGCTTTCTTT. Translation: CASSFQGHYTEAFF.

The chain carries TRBV19 and TRBJ1-2; D gene unclear. The CDR3 extends over 15 amino acids. Trimming pared 4 bases from V and 4 bases from J, leaving 16 bases between. The V gene's germline CDR1 is LNHDA and CDR2 SQIVND (reference sequence). The CDR3 nucleotides are TGTGCCAGTAGTACCCCCTCTGCGGGTGGCTATGGCTACACCTTC. Its translation is CASSTPSAGGYGYTF.

The chain joins TRBV7-6 to TRBJ2-7; 8 bases line up with TRBD2. The V segment lost 4 bases and the J segment 2 bases; nucleotides outside the gene matches: 10. The CDR3 has 16 residues. Germline V lookup: CDR1 SGHVS, CDR2 FNYEAQ. The CDR3 DNA is TGTGCCAGCAGCTCCCTTTGGCGGGAGGCAGCCTACGAGCAGTACTTC. Translating it yields CASSSLWREAAYEQYF.